What follows are 20 T cell receptor beta chains derived from one specimen sequenced in a study of STAT3 mutations in large granular lymphocyte leukemia. Study-level results: Every T-LGLL patient had at least one immunodominant TCRbeta clonotype.

Their antigens are not known. This table comes from immunoSEQ multiplex PCR, and its TCRdb copy is limited to in-frame clones, with some not included. The sample has some 13,000 clones; 88% are singletons. Sequencing was done on a sample of PBMCs. These TCRs come from a human donor with T large granular lymphocyte leukemia. Some clones in this sample may be carry-over from other donors' samples.

V usage is TRBV4-1 and J usage is TRBJ2-1; D might be TRBD2 (6 bases). The V gene lost 6 bases and the J gene lost 2 bases, with 11 bases spanning the gap. The CDR3 has 14 amino acids. From germline, CDR1 is MGHRA and CDR2 YSYEKL. As DNA, the CDR3 is TGCGCCAGCAGGGAGGGTCCGGCCTACAATGAGCAGTTCTTC. Translated, it gives CASREGPAYNEQFF.

This sequence joins TRBV29-1 and TRBJ1-2, with D maybe TRBD1 (6 bases). The V end was cut by 4 bases, the J end by 7 bases, with 7 bases between. The V gene's germline CDR1 is SQVTM and CDR2 ANQGSEA. CDR3 length: 10 amino acids. The chain's CDR3 is CSVGQAGYTF. CDR3 coding DNA: TGCAGCGTTGGACAGGCTGGCTACACCTTC.

The chain employs TRBV4-1 and TRBJ2-2, with D maybe TRBD1 (5 bases). The germline gives CDR1 MGHRA, CDR2 YSYEKL. Trimming removed 5 bases at V and 7 bases at J, with 14 bases between. The CDR3 is made up of 14 amino acids. This CDR3 reads CASSIRQGGGELFF. CDR3 bases: TGCGCCAGCAGCATCCGCCAGGGTGGCGGGGAGCTGTTTTTT.

This chain uses TRBV12-2 with TRBJ2-6. TRBV12-2 is labeled a pseudogene. The CDR3 is 16 amino acids. In DNA form, the CDR3 reads TGTGCAAGTCGCTTAATCGGCTACTCTGGGGCCAACGTCCTGACTTTC. Protein sequence: CASRLIGYSGANVLTF.

This chain links TRBV6-5 with TRBJ2-5; D is perhaps TRBD1 or TRBD2 (6 bases each). The CDR3 has 14 amino acids. Trimming removed 0 bases from V and 5 bases from J, with 10 bases in between. The germline V gene encodes CDR1 MNHEY and CDR2 SVGAGI. CDR3 region: CASSYSGGRETQYF. The DNA of the CDR3 is TGTGCCAGCAGTTACTCGGGGGGCCGGGAGACCCAGTACTTC.

This clone was seen once. This chain uses TRBV5-5 with TRBJ1-1; D not certain. V dropped 0 bases and J dropped 2 bases, with 5 bases sitting between them. The V gene's germline CDR1 is SGHKS and CDR2 YYEKEE (reference sequence). The CDR3 contains 13 residues. CDR3 in amino acids: CASSLELNTEAFF. The CDR3 nucleotides are TGTGCCAGCAGCTTGGAGTTAAACACTGAAGCTTTCTTT.

The chain couples TRBV6-6 to TRBJ2-7; D might be TRBD1 (6 bases). This CDR3 has 15 amino acids. V was cut by 2 bases and J by 4 bases, with 15 bases left in between. Looked up from germline, CDR1 is MNHNY and CDR2 is SVGAGI (reference sequence). The CDR3 DNA follows: TGTGCCAGCAGTTACCAAACAGGGACCGGATACGAGCAGTACGTC. As protein: CASSYQTGTGYEQYV.

The V gene is TRBV5-1, the J gene TRBJ2-3, with 10 bases lining up with TRBD2. This CDR3 contains 15 residues. Trimming at V came to 3 bases and at J to 2 bases, leaving 3 bases not matched to a gene. Germline V gene data show CDR1 as SGHRS and CDR2 as YFSETQ. The chain's CDR3 is CASSSLAGSTDTQYF. For the CDR3, the DNA is TGCGCCAGCAGCTCACTAGCGGGGTCCACAGATACGCAGTATTTT.

The CDR3 is CASAPGLQTYNEQFF. The CDR3 bases are TGTGCCAGCGCCCCGGGACTACAAACCTACAATGAGCAGTTCTTC. V is TRBV5-4 and J is TRBJ2-1, with TRBD2 matching over 7 bases. This CDR3 is built from 15 residues. Germline CDR1 SGHNT, CDR2 YYREEE (reference sequence). After removal of 7 bases from V and 2 bases from J, the junction contained 9 bases not matched to a gene.

The chain combines TRBV25-1 with TRBJ2-3; 11 nucleotides line up with TRBD1. The germline V gene encodes CDR1 MGHDK and CDR2 SYGVNS. J was trimmed by 3 bases and V by 3 bases; bases with no gene match: 2. The CDR3 has 15 amino acids. This CDR3 reads CASSDWDRGTDTQYF. CDR3 coding DNA: TGTGCCAGCAGTGATTGGGACAGGGGGACAGATACGCAGTATTTT.

Only a few counts were recorded for this clone. V is TRBV7-2 and J is TRBJ2-7; possible D gene TRBD2, 6 bases. CDR3 length: 14 residues. The V and J ends lost 3 bases and 2 bases respectively, with 11 bases between them. Germline lookup yields CDR1 SGHTA and CDR2 FQGNSA. This CDR3 is CASSFGDSTYEQYF. The CDR3 nucleotides read TGTGCCAGCAGCTTTGGGGACTCCACCTACGAGCAGTACTTC.

The gene calls are TRBV28 and TRBJ2-7; 7 nucleotides match TRBD1. The CDR3 totals 15 residues. Germline values: CDR1 MDHEN, CDR2 SYDVKM. V gave up 5 bases and J gave up 0 bases; unmatched junction bases: 7. This chain's CDR3 is CASSPTRDSSYEQYF. The CDR3 DNA reads as TGTGCCAGCAGTCCAACCCGGGACAGCTCCTACGAGCAGTACTTC.

The V and J genes are TRBV6-6 and TRBJ1-5; 10 nucleotides line up with TRBD1. From germline, CDR1 is MNHNY and CDR2 SVGAGI (reference sequence). The CDR3 is 14 amino acids. V lost 6 bases to trimming and J lost 7 bases; unmatched junction nucleotides: 6. The CDR3 sequence: CASRGQGPEQPQHF. The DNA of the CDR3 is TGTGCCAGCAGGGGACAGGGGCCTGAGCAGCCCCAGCATTTT.

The rearrangement joins TRBV28 to TRBJ2-3; D not resolved. The V gene's germline CDR1 is MDHEN and CDR2 SYDVKM. The ends were cut back, 5 bases at V and 2 bases at J, with 14 bases in the middle. There are 15 residues in the CDR3. The CDR3 protein is CASSPQNSYTDTQYF. The DNA of the CDR3 is TGTGCCAGCAGTCCCCAAAACTCGTACACAGATACGCAGTATTTT.

The chain uses TRBV5-1 and TRBJ1-2, with 9 positions matching TRBD1. This CDR3 is built from 20 residues. V gave up 4 bases and J gave up 0 bases; unmatched junction bases: 19. The germline CDR1 and CDR2 sequences are SGHRS and YFSETQ. CDR3 residues: CASSPFHPLRQGEANYGYTF. The CDR3 DNA sequence: TGCGCCAGCAGCCCATTCCATCCCCTTAGACAGGGGGAAGCTAACTATGGCTACACCTTC.

This CDR3 is CASSLTLPYEQYF. The CDR3, as DNA: TGTGCCAGCAGTCTGACCCTGCCCTACGAGCAGTACTTC. This chain joins TRBV6-1 and TRBJ2-7; D gene unclear. CDR3 length: 13 residues. From germline, CDR1 is MNHNS and CDR2 SASEGT. The V end lost 5 bases, the J end lost 2 bases, and 10 bases lay between the germline ends.

The DNA for the CDR3 is TGCGCCAGCAGTGCGCGGGGGACAGGGGGCCACGAGCAGTACGTC. It is translated as CASSARGTGGHEQYV. The V gene is TRBV10-2, the J gene TRBJ2-7; 12 nucleotides match TRBD1. The V gene's germline CDR1 is WSHSY and CDR2 SAAADI. The CDR3 is made up of 15 amino acids. The junction had 6 bases not matched to a gene; V was cut back by 4 bases and J by 5 bases.

V and J are TRBV27 and TRBJ2-2; D unclear. The germline gives CDR1 MNHEY, CDR2 SMNVEV (reference sequence). Trimming pared 5 bases from V and 3 bases from J, leaving 4 bases between. This CDR3 has 12 residues. CDR3 in amino acids: CASSPYTGELFF. The CDR3 DNA sequence: TGTGCCAGCAGTCCTTACACCGGGGAGCTGTTTTTT.

The V call is TRBV7-9, the J call TRBJ1-6; D possibly corresponds to TRBD1 (5 bases). CDR1 is SEHNR and CDR2 is FQNEAQ in the germline V gene (reference sequence). CDR3 length: 13 amino acids. Trimming took off 5 bases at V and 7 bases at J, with 9 bases between the two ends. The CDR3 sequence: CASSHGDNSPLHF. The CDR3 DNA is TGTGCCAGCAGCCACGGGGACAATTCACCCCTCCACTTT.

The chain recombines TRBV18 with TRBJ1-2; 10 nucleotides align to TRBD1. The V segment lost 6 bases and the J segment 4 bases; nucleotides outside the gene matches: 11. CDR1 and CDR2 (germline): KGHSH, LQKENI. The CDR3 sequence is 16 residues long. CDR3 in amino acids: CASSPQPGQGVYGYTF. CDR3 coding DNA: TGTGCCAGCTCCCCTCAGCCCGGACAGGGGGTCTATGGCTACACCTTC.